One sample yielded the 29 T cell receptor beta chains listed below, sequenced in a study of T cells in Graves' hyperthyroidism and ophthalmopathy. Amplification of TCR beta CDR3 regions was performed using RNA transcripts as template. Carried out on the TCR CDR3, a first-round RT-PCR used the HTBI primer set. TCRdb called the multiplex PCR reads again in MiXCR, with one record for every CDR3 protein. Found here are hundreds of thousands of distinct CDR3 sequences, around 19% of them singletons; the top ten hold 16%. Sequencing was performed on blood. The origin of the receptors is a woman aged 45 to 65 with Graves' hyperthyroidism that later progressed to Graves' ophthalmopathy.

The chain combines TRBV6-1 with TRBJ2-2; the D is unclear. The CDR3 contains 15 residues. Trimming shortened V by 6 bases and J by 6 bases, and 17 bases separated the two germline ends. Germline V lookup: CDR1 MNHNS, CDR2 SASEGT. As DNA, the CDR3 is TGTGCCAGCAGGGAATACCCGGATCTGGCCGGGGAGCTGTTTTTT. Translating gives CASREYPDLAGELFF.

This clonotype was counted once. This rearrangement joins TRBV20-1 to TRBJ2-7; no reliable D call. V gave up 6 bases and J gave up 0 bases, with 15 bases separating them. The CDR3 totals 14 residues. CDR1 is DFQATT and CDR2 is SNEGSKA in the germline V gene (reference sequence). The CDR3 DNA reads as TGCAGTGCGCAACCGGGCCGCAGCTCCTACGAGCAGTACTTC. The encoded protein is CSAQPGRSSYEQYF.

This sequence joins TRBV15 and TRBJ1-4; 9 bases agree with TRBD1. V trimming: 9 bases; J trimming: 8 bases; junction bases outside the gene matches: 10. This CDR3 contains 14 residues. Germline V CDR1 and CDR2: LNHNV, YYDKDF (reference sequence). For the CDR3, the DNA is TGTGCCACTAGATCCGGGACAGGGTACGAAAAACTGTTTTTT. It encodes CATRSGTGYEKLFF.

This clonotype was seen at least ten times. The J gene is TRBJ1-1, the V gene TRBV6-1; D unresolved. There are 12 residues in the CDR3. Germline V CDR1 and CDR2: MNHNS, SASEGT. The V end was cut by 6 bases, the J end by 5 bases, with 10 bases between. CDR3 in amino acids: CASRRLGTEAFF. CDR3 DNA: TGTGCCAGCAGAAGGCTAGGAACTGAAGCTTTCTTT.

This clonotype was detected a few times. The chain combines TRBV6-2 or TRBV6-3 with TRBJ2-7; perhaps TRBD1 as D (7 bases). The germline V and J ends were trimmed by 5 bases and 5 bases, with 19 bases remaining between them. The CDR3 runs to 15 residues. The germline V gene has CDR1 MNHEY and CDR2 SVGEGT. The CDR3 DNA follows: TGTGCCAGCAGTAGCCTCCAGGGGGGACTTGACGAGCAGTACTTC. Its protein is CASSSLQGGLDEQYF.

This clonotype was observed many times. The CDR3 sequence is CSARETGRETQYF. CDR3 sequence (DNA): TGCAGTGCTAGAGAGACAGGGCGAGAGACCCAGTACTTC. The chain carries TRBV20-1 and TRBJ2-5; TRBD1 agrees at 7 bases. V lost 0 bases to trimming and J lost 4 bases; unmatched junction nucleotides: 2. This CDR3 contains 13 residues. Germline CDR1 DFQATT, CDR2 SNEGSKA (reference sequence).

This clonotype has just a few counts. The chain couples TRBV5-1 to TRBJ1-6; TRBD1 might be the D (5 bases). V lost 0 bases to trimming and J lost 8 bases, with 12 bases between them. The CDR3 length is 15 residues. Germline V gene sequence: CDR1 SGHRS, CDR2 YFSETQ. This CDR3 reads CASSLGGRGDSPLHF. DNA for the CDR3: TGCGCCAGCAGCTTGGGGGGACGGGGGGATTCACCCCTCCACTTT. Full variable domain (missing parts from reference TRBV5-1 and TRBJ1-6): KAGVTQTPRYLIKTRGQQVTLSCSPISGHRSVSWYQQTPGQGLQFLFEYFSETQRNKGNFPGRFSGRQFSNSRSEMNVSTLELGDSALYLCASSLGGRGDSPLHFGNGTRLTVT.

This clonotype was seen many times. The V and J genes are TRBV12-3 or TRBV12-4 and TRBJ1-2; 10 nucleotides match TRBD1. The CDR3 is 18 residues long. V lost 5 bases and J lost 0; bases outside the gene matches: 12. The CDR3 DNA follows: TGTGCCAGCAGTCAGAGGTCTGGACAGGGGGTAACTAACTATGGCTACACCTTC. Encoded protein: CASSQRSGQGVTNYGYTF.

The sample holds one count of this clonotype. The rearrangement joins TRBV5-1 to TRBJ2-3, with 8 bases matching TRBD1. Germline CDR1 reads SGHRS; CDR2 reads YFSETQ. CDR3 length: 18 residues. V dropped 3 bases and J dropped 3; count of bases not matched to a gene: 15. The CDR3: CASSYEPPGQVETDTQYF. CDR3 in DNA: TGCGCCAGCAGCTACGAGCCTCCGGGACAGGTAGAAACAGATACGCAGTATTTT. Supplemented by reference TRBV5-1 and TRBJ2-3, the full variable domain reads KAGVTQTPRYLIKTRGQQVTLSCSPISGHRSVSWYQQTPGQGLQFLFEYFSETQRNKGNFPGRFSGRQFSNSRSEMNVSTLELGDSALYLCASSYEPPGQVETDTQYFGPGTRLTVL.

This clonotype was seen a few times. The rearrangement uses TRBV20-1 and TRBJ2-2, with D maybe TRBD2 (6 bases). This CDR3 region has 15 residues. Trimming removed 4 bases at V and 4 bases at J, with 16 bases between. Per germline, CDR1 DFQATT and CDR2 SNEGSKA (reference sequence). CDR3 DNA: TGCAGTGCTACCGGGACTGTCTATGGCACCGGGGAGCTGTTTTTT. As protein: CSATGTVYGTGELFF.

Ten or more counts support this clonotype. The gene calls are TRBV11-2 and TRBJ1-4, with D unclear. The CDR3 sequence is 16 residues long. Germline V gene sequence: CDR1 SGHAT, CDR2 FQNNGV. Trimming removed 5 bases at V and 3 bases at J, with 16 bases between. CDR3 in DNA: TGTGCCAGCAGCCTCGGACGGTTAAGCGCTAATGAAAAACTGTTTTTT. Protein: CASSLGRLSANEKLFF.

This chain uses TRBV27 with TRBJ1-2; 7 bases are a match to TRBD1. The V gene end was trimmed by 3 bases and the J gene end by 4 bases; junction bases not matched to a gene: 8. CDR1 MNHEY and CDR2 SMNVEV come from the germline V gene (reference sequence). This CDR3 is built from 15 residues. CDR3 nucleotide sequence: TGTGCCAGCAGTTTCGGGACAGTCCCGTTCTATGGCTACACCTTC. Protein: CASSFGTVPFYGYTF.

This clonotype was seen more than once but under ten times. The chain employs TRBV30 and TRBJ2-5; no clear D. Trimming shortened V by 1 base and J by 1 base, and 10 bases separated the two germline ends. CDR3 length: 14 amino acids. Germline V gene lookup returns CDR1 GTSNPN and CDR2 SVGIG (reference sequence). CDR3 loop: CAWSGLRIQETQYF. In nucleotides, the CDR3 is TGTGCCTGGAGTGGACTGCGTATCCAAGAGACCCAGTACTTC.

This clonotype came up many times. The chain recombines TRBV5-5 with TRBJ2-1, with D unclear. The CDR3 has 12 amino acids. Per germline, CDR1 SGHKS and CDR2 YYEKEE (reference sequence). V lost 3 bases and J lost 6, with 7 bases in between. This CDR3 is CASSSDGNEQFF. The CDR3 DNA sequence: TGTGCCAGCAGCTCGGACGGCAATGAGCAGTTCTTC.

This clonotype has only a few counts. The rearrangement links TRBV4-2 to TRBJ2-2; D ambiguous. CDR1 LGHNA and CDR2 YNFKEQ come from the germline V gene. The CDR3 contains 15 residues. The germline V and J ends were trimmed by 2 bases and 4 bases, with 11 bases remaining between them. CDR3 in amino acids: CASSQTDGVTGELFF. The CDR3 DNA reads as TGTGCCAGCAGCCAAACGGACGGAGTCACCGGGGAGCTGTTTTTT.

Ten or more counts support this clonotype. This rearrangement joins TRBV5-1 to TRBJ1-1; D remains ambiguous. CDR1 and CDR2 from the germline V gene are SGHRS and YFSETQ. Between the trimmed V and J ends, which lost 0 bases and 5 bases, there was a span of 11 bases. CDR3 size: 14 residues. The CDR3 region is CASSLGAVGTEAFF. CDR3 coding DNA: TGCGCCAGCAGCTTGGGGGCAGTCGGGACTGAAGCTTTCTTT.

The gene calls are TRBV11-2 and TRBJ1-3; TRBD1 matches 9 bases. With V trimmed by 2 bases and J by 3 bases, 11 bases remained unmatched. This CDR3 is 18 amino acids long. CDR1 and CDR2 (germline): SGHAT, FQNNGV. CDR3 residues: CASSLWPEGQGFGNTIYF. Written as DNA, the CDR3 is TGTGCCAGCAGCTTATGGCCGGAGGGACAGGGATTTGGAAACACCATATATTTT.

The genes are TRBV29-1 and TRBJ1-2; no reliable D call. V shed 6 bases and J shed 5 bases, with 16 bases lying between them. This CDR3 is 13 amino acids long. Germline V lookup: CDR1 SQVTM, CDR2 ANQGSEA. CDR3 amino acids: CSVDSLGEYGYTF. The CDR3 DNA is TGCAGCGTCGACTCACTCGGGGAGTATGGCTACACCTTC.

The CDR3 spells CASSTRRQLITGELFF. In DNA, the CDR3 is TGTGCCAGCAGCACTAGGAGACAGCTAATCACCGGGGAGCTGTTTTTT. The chain carries TRBV9 and TRBJ2-2; D is possibly TRBD1 or TRBD2 (5 bases each). V was trimmed by 4 bases and J by 4 bases, leaving 17 bases between them. Germline V gene lookup returns CDR1 SGDLS and CDR2 YYNGEE. This CDR3 has 16 residues.

The chain has TRBV5-1 and TRBJ2-4, with D unresolved. CDR3 length: 13 amino acids. Germline CDR1 reads SGHRS; CDR2 reads YFSETQ. V lost 0 bases, J lost 1 base, and 2 bases lay in between. CDR3 loop: CASSLGAKNIQYF. The CDR3 DNA reads as TGCGCCAGCAGCTTGGGGGCCAAAAACATTCAGTACTTC.

The chain links TRBV10-3 to TRBJ2-1; 11 positions match TRBD2. The CDR3 extends over 14 amino acids. The V gene's germline CDR1 is ENHRY and CDR2 SYGVKD. V dropped 10 bases and J dropped 4; count of bases not matched to a gene: 6. The CDR3 region is CATQTSGVYNEQFF. The CDR3 coding sequence is TGTGCCACCCAGACTAGCGGGGTATACAATGAGCAGTTCTTC.

This chain uses TRBV29-1 with TRBJ1-3; no reliable D call. The CDR3 is 16 amino acids. Deletions cut 3 bases from V and 0 bases from J, with 15 bases between. Germline CDR1 and CDR2: SQVTM and ANQGSEA. The CDR3 region has the DNA TGCAGCGTTGAGAGCCAGACCCTTCTCTCTGGAAACACCATATATTTT. It translates to CSVESQTLLSGNTIYF.

This clonotype was seen only a few times. The chain joins TRBV12-3 or TRBV12-4 to TRBJ2-1; either TRBD1 or TRBD2 may supply D (5 bases each). The germline V and J ends were trimmed by 5 bases and 13 bases, with 30 bases remaining between them. The CDR3 covers 17 residues. The CDR3 here is CASSPRTAGALSGLQFF. The CDR3 nucleotides read TGTGCCAGCAGTCCACGGACTGCTGGGGCCCTGTCGGGATTACAGTTCTTC.

Note on this clonotype: Just one base apart from a much larger clone, this may be a read error. V usage is TRBV2 and J usage is TRBJ1-4; no clear D. The germline CDR1 and CDR2 sequences are SNHLY and FYNNEI. V was pared by 11 bases and J by 0 bases, with 13 bases between. CDR3 length: 14 amino acids. CDR3 in DNA: TGTGCCGGCGTACGGGAAGCAACTAATGAAAAACTGTTTTTT. Amino acids: CAGVREATNEKLFF.

This clonotype was recorded a few times. The chain employs TRBV6-5 and TRBJ2-3; D not resolved. V lost 2 bases to trimming and J lost 4 bases, with 7 bases between them. The germline CDR1 and CDR2 sequences are MNHEY and SVGAGI. The CDR3 spans 13 residues. This CDR3 reads CASSYKLADTQYF. The CDR3 bases are TGTGCCAGCAGTTACAAACTTGCAGATACGCAGTATTTT.

This clonotype was picked up many times. V gene TRBV30 combines with J gene TRBJ1-2, with D possibly TRBD1 on 6 matching bases. The CDR3 loop spans 13 amino acids. Per germline, CDR1 GTSNPN and CDR2 SVGIG (reference sequence). The V and J ends lost 0 bases and 8 bases respectively, with 13 bases between them. CDR3 in amino acids: CAWSVQGMVGYTF. CDR3 sequence (DNA): TGTGCCTGGAGTGTACAGGGAATGGTAGGCTACACCTTC.

This clonotype was detected many times. The chain employs TRBV12-3 or TRBV12-4 and TRBJ2-7, with D unresolved. The V end lost 6 bases, the J end lost 6 bases, and 12 bases lay between the germline ends. The CDR3 totals 12 residues. The CDR3 protein is CASSPQAAEQYF. The DNA of the CDR3 is TGTGCCAGCAGCCCCCAGGCAGCCGAGCAGTACTTC.

The table lists this clonotype with a few counts. CDR3 protein: CASSARLLGSSYEQYF. As DNA, the CDR3 is TGTGCCAGCAGTGCGAGGTTGCTGGGTTCCTCCTACGAGCAGTACTTC. This chain joins TRBV2 and TRBJ2-7, with D hard to call. The V end lost 4 bases, the J end lost 0 bases, and 16 bases lay between the germline ends. CDR3 length: 16 amino acids. Germline V lookup: CDR1 SNHLY, CDR2 FYNNEI.

The rearrangement links TRBV19 to TRBJ2-3; D might be TRBD1 (5 bases). The CDR3 loop spans 13 amino acids. V was clipped by 6 bases and J by 4 bases, with 11 bases between them. Germline values: CDR1 LNHDA, CDR2 SQIVND (reference sequence). DNA for the CDR3: TGTGCCAGTAGCAGGGTGTCCGCAGATACGCAGTATTTT. It translates to CASSRVSADTQYF.